This T cell receptor beta chain was documented in a study of identical twins. TCRdb re-called the 5' RACE reads with MiXCR, one entry per CDR3 protein. The repertoire includes about 520,000 distinct CDR3 sequences, 20% to 25% of them detected once, and around 1% sits in the top ten. This clonotype has more than one count but fewer than ten. Antigen unknown. Study-level results: A partial confounding effect on zero-insertion analyses could come from invariant MAIT and iNKT cells.

V was clipped by 1 base and J by 5 bases, with 8 bases between them. In germline, CDR1 is LNHNV, CDR2 YYDKDF (reference sequence). The CDR3 has 13 residues. The sample was also reused in another study, on T cells expressing NK-cell markers.

The chain links TRBV15 to TRBJ1-2; D is ambiguous. Source material: CD4+ T cells sorted from blood. This TCR derives from a woman under 30 in good health. In nucleotides, the CDR3 is TGTGCCACCAGCAGAGGAGGAGATTATGGCTACACCTTC. Protein product: CATSRGGDYGYTF.